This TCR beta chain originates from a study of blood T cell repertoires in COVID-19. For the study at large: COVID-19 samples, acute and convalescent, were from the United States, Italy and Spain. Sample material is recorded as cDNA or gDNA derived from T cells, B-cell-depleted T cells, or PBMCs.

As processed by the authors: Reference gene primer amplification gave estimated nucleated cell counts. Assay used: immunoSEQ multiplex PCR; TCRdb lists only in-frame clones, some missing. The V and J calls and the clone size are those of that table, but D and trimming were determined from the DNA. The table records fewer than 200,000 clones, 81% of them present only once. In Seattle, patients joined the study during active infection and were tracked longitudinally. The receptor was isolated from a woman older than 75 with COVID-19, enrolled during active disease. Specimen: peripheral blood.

This chain's CDR3 is CASSLGPSGVKLFF. In DNA, the CDR3 is TGTGCCAGCAGCTTAGGGCCGTCGGGGGTAAAACTGTTTTTT. This chain uses TRBV7-8 with TRBJ1-4, with D perhaps TRBD1 (5 bases). The CDR3 is 14 residues long. The V end was cut by 1 base, the J end by 10 bases, with 13 bases between. From germline, CDR1 is SGHVS and CDR2 FQNEAQ.